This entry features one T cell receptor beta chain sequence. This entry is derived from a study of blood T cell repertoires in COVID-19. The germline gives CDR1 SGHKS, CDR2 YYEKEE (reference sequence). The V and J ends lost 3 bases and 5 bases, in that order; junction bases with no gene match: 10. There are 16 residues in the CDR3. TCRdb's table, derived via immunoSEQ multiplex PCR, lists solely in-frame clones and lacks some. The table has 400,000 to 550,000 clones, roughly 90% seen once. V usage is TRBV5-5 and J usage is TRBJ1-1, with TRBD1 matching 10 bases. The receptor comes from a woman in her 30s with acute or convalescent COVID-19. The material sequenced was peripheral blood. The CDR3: CASSSAGTGVPTEAFF. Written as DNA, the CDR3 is TGTGCCAGCAGCTCAGCCGGGACAGGGGTGCCGACTGAAGCTTTCTTT.